This T cell receptor (beta chain) was sequenced for a study of shared clonotypes between healthy human individuals. Across the whole study: CD4 naive and memory got three plates each, CD8 naive two, CD8 memory one.

Trimming removed 2 bases from V and 1 base from J, with 6 bases in between. Per the germline V gene, CDR1 is SGHAT and CDR2 is FQNNGV. The CDR3 extends over 13 amino acids. Here immunoSEQ multiplex PCR was the method, and the copy in TCRdb shows in-frame clones only, minus some. The sample shows about 79,000 clones, around 57% of them seen only once. This clone appeared once. The source is a man aged 30 to 45 in good health. The rearrangement links TRBV11-2 to TRBJ2-7; D is unclear. The source material was memory CD8+ T cells sorted from blood. Subset denoted: CD45RO+ cells pooled with CCR7-negative TemRA cells. This CDR3 is CASSLSSSYEQYF. The CDR3, as DNA: TGTGCCAGCAGCTTAAGCTCTTCCTACGAGCAGTACTTC.